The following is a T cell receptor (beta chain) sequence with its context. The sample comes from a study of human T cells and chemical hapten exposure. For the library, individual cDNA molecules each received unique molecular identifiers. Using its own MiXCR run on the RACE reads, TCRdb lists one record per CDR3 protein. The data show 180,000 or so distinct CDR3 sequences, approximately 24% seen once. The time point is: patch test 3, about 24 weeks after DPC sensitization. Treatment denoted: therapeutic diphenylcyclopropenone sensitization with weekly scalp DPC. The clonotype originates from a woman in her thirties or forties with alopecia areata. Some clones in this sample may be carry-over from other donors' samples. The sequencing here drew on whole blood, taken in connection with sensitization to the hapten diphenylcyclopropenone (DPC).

CDR3 residues: CASSLGTSTAYEQYF. The CDR3 DNA reads as TGTGCCAGCAGTTTAGGGACTAGCACTGCCTACGAGCAGTACTTC. The J gene is TRBJ2-7, the V gene TRBV27; TRBD2 agrees at 9 bases. Germline CDR1 reads MNHEY; CDR2 reads SMNVEV (reference sequence). V trimming: 2 bases; J trimming: 2 bases; junction bases outside the gene matches: 4. The CDR3 extends over 15 amino acids.